A single sample gave rise to the 8 T cell receptor beta chains below, sequenced in a study of memory CD4+ T cells and cytomegalovirus serostatus. Data came from immunoSEQ multiplex PCR; TCRdb stores just in-frame clones and leaves some out. The data contain about 58,000 clones, roughly 84% of them seen just once; the ten biggest clones take up around 0.5%. Single viable CD3+CD4+CD8-CD45RO+ cells were sorted as the memory CD4+ T cells. The sequencing sample was made of memory CD4+ T cells from blood. The receptors come from an adult in good health and CMV-seronegative. Some clones in this sample may be carry-over from other donors' samples.

This clone was observed a handful of times. The V call is TRBV5-6, the J call TRBJ1-1; D may be TRBD1 (5 bases). The V gene's germline CDR1 is SGHDT and CDR2 YYEEEE. Trimming stripped 6 bases from V and 2 bases from J, with 11 bases between. The CDR3 is 13 amino acids. Written as DNA, the CDR3 is TGTGCCAGCACTTCGGGGGTAAACACTGAAGCTTTCTTT. This codes for CASTSGVNTEAFF.

V gene TRBV15 combines with J gene TRBJ2-1; a weak D match, TRBD1 (6 bases). Germline V lookup: CDR1 LNHNV, CDR2 YYDKDF (reference sequence). CDR3 length: 14 residues. Trimming removed 1 base at V and 5 bases at J, with 9 bases between. In DNA form, the CDR3 reads TGTGCCACCAGCAGAGTTAGGACAGACAATGAGCAGTTCTTC. It is translated as CATSRVRTDNEQFF.

The chain uses TRBV29-1 and TRBJ2-7, with 11 bases that match TRBD2. Germline CDR1 is SQVTM and CDR2 is ANQGSEA. Trimming cost V 6 bases and J 1 base; bases outside gene matches: 8. The CDR3 extends over 15 amino acids. The chain's CDR3 is CSVAGLAAASYEQYF. As DNA, the CDR3 is TGCAGCGTCGCGGGACTAGCGGCGGCATCCTACGAGCAGTACTTC.

The rearrangement links TRBV28 to TRBJ1-4, with TRBD1 as a possible D gene (5 bases). Germline lookup yields CDR1 MDHEN and CDR2 SYDVKM. The CDR3 has 16 residues. Trimming shortened V by 4 bases and J by 7 bases, and 19 bases separated the two germline ends. The CDR3 DNA is TGTGCCAGCAGTTACCTTGGGGCGGGGGTAATTGAAAAACTGTTTTTT. Its protein is CASSYLGAGVIEKLFF.

The chain recombines TRBV30 with TRBJ1-5; D is undetermined. V lost 3 bases to trimming and J lost 5 bases, with 8 bases between them. Germline-derived CDR1 and CDR2 are GTSNPN and SVGIG (reference sequence). The CDR3 has 12 residues. The chain's CDR3 is CAWSPGHQPQHF. In nucleotides, the CDR3 is TGTGCCTGGAGCCCCGGACATCAGCCCCAGCATTTT.

This sequence joins TRBV28 and TRBJ2-3, with a tentative D call TRBD2 (6 bases). Per the germline V gene, CDR1 is MDHEN and CDR2 is SYDVKM. This CDR3 is 15 amino acids long. Trimming shortened V by 5 bases and J by 5 bases, and 17 bases separated the two germline ends. The CDR3 spells CASSESGSLIDTQYF. The CDR3 nucleotides are TGTGCCAGCAGTGAAAGCGGGTCATTAATAGATACGCAGTATTTT.

The chain joins TRBV4-2 to TRBJ2-5, with D perhaps given as TRBD1 or TRBD2 (6 bases each). This CDR3 region has 16 residues. Germline CDR1 is LGHNA and CDR2 is YNFKEQ. V gave up 0 bases and J gave up 2 bases, with 13 bases separating them. Here the CDR3 reads CASSQELRGHQETQYF. CDR3 bases: TGTGCCAGCAGCCAAGAACTGCGGGGACATCAAGAGACCCAGTACTTC.

The chain has TRBV6-1 and TRBJ2-4; TRBD2 might be the D (5 bases). V lost 8 bases, J lost 4 bases, and 18 bases lay in between. From germline, CDR1 is MNHNS and CDR2 SASEGT. The CDR3 totals 15 residues. CDR3 nucleotides: TGTGCCAGCCTGCACTTCCGCGGGCAGAAAAACATTCAGTACTTC. Translation gives CASLHFRGQKNIQYF.